This T cell receptor beta chain comes out of a study of chronic HIV infection and antiretroviral therapy. Each CDR3 protein gets one entry after TCRdb re-called the 5' RACE reads with MiXCR. The table has over 40,000 distinct CDR3 sequences, about 19% seen once; the top ten hold 2.8%. The receptor was isolated from an adult who had HIV and had not received antiretroviral therapy, or was an uninfected healthy control (not recorded which). Material: peripheral blood.

CDR3 amino acids: CSVAGKGVKNIQYF. The CDR3 nucleotides are TGCAGCGTAGCAGGGAAGGGGGTCAAAAACATTCAGTACTTC. The genes are TRBV29-1 and TRBJ2-4; D perhaps matches TRBD1 (6 bases). V lost 6 bases and J lost 3, with 15 bases in between. CDR1 is SQVTM, CDR2 ANQGSEA, per germline. CDR3 length equals 14 residues.